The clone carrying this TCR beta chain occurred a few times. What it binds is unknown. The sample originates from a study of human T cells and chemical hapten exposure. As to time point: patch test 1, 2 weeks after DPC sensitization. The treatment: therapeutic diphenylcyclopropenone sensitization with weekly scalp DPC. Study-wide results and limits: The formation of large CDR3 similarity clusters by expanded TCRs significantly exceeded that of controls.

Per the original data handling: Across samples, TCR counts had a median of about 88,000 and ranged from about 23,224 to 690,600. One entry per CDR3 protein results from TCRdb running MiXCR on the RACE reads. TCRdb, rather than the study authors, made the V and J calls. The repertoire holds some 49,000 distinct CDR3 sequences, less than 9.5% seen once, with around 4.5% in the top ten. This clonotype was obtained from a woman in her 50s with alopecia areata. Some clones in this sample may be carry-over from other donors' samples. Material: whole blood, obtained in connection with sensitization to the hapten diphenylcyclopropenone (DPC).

The CDR3 protein is CASSLRGGTDTQYF. The CDR3 DNA follows: TGTGCCAGCAGTCTGCGGGGAGGTACAGATACGCAGTATTTT. V is TRBV27 and J is TRBJ2-3; maybe TRBD2 (6 bases). CDR3 length equals 14 residues. Per the germline V gene, CDR1 is MNHEY and CDR2 is SMNVEV (reference sequence). V was cut by 5 bases and J by 3 bases, with 12 bases left in between.